These T cell receptor beta chains were read from a single sample in a study of human T cells and chemical hapten exposure. TCRdb passed the RACE reads through MiXCR, listing each CDR3 protein once. The data hold some 330,000 distinct CDR3 sequences, with about 5% observed a single time. The material sequenced was whole blood, taken in connection with sensitization to the hapten diphenylcyclopropenone (DPC). The receptors come from a woman aged 18-29 years with alopecia areata. Some clones in this sample may be carry-over from other donors' samples. CDR3s include the opening cysteine and the closing phenylalanine or tryptophan. The D gene is left open where the match is weak. A clone size is listed for some rows: how often the clone was seen (once, few, many), or a class if it is expanded.

NA,TRBJ2-6,many,15,TRBV9,CASSVAGSGANVLTF,TGCGCCAGCAGCGTCGCAGGTAGTGGGGCCAACGTCCTGACTTTC
NA,TRBJ2-1,NA,13,TRBV6-2/TRBV6-3,CASSRGKPNEQFF,TGTGCCAGCAGCCGGGGTAAGCCCAATGAGCAGTTCTTC
TRBD1,TRBJ1-6,NA,15,TRBV20-1,CSARARQGMNSPLHF,TGCAGTGCTAGAGCCAGACAGGGGATGAATTCACCCCTCCACTTT
TRBD2,TRBJ2-4,few,18,TRBV7-2,CASSLTGREDLAKNIQYF,TGTGCCAGCAGCTTAACCGGGAGGGAGGACCTAGCCAAAAACATTCAGTACTTC
TRBD1,TRBJ1-2,few,14,TRBV18,CASSPFDRDYGYTF,TGTGCCAGCTCACCCTTCGACAGGGACTATGGCTACACCTTC
NA,TRBJ2-5,many,13,TRBV7-6,CASSRRGPETQYF,TGTGCCAGCAGCCGTCGGGGGCCGGAGACCCAGTACTTC
TRBD1,TRBJ2-7,NA,14,TRBV5-1,CASSLKGAQYEQYF,TGCGCCAGCAGCTTGAAGGGGGCGCAGTACGAGCAGTACTTC
TRBD2,TRBJ2-1,few,14,TRBV15,CATSKRGSYNEQFF,TGTGCCACCTCCAAGCGGGGCTCCTACAATGAGCAGTTCTTC
TRBD2,TRBJ2-5,few,16,TRBV7-9,CASSLALGGGQETQYF,TGTGCCAGCAGCTTAGCGCTTGGCGGGGGGCAAGAGACCCAGTACTTC
TRBD1,TRBJ2-2,few,16,TRBV7-2,CASSRYRGSGTGELFF,TGTGCCAGCAGCCGTTACAGGGGCTCCGGGACCGGGGAGCTGTTTTTT
NA,TRBJ2-1,NA,14,TRBV6-1,CASSAPTNYNEQFF,TGTGCCAGCAGTGCGCCCACCAACTACAATGAGCAGTTCTTC
NA,TRBJ1-2,few,15,TRBV6-5,CASSYSGQGIYGYTF,TGTGCCAGCAGTTACTCAGGGCAGGGGATCTATGGCTACACCTTC
NA,TRBJ2-3,many,15,TRBV2,CASSVRQALTDTQYF,TGTGCCAGCAGTGTGCGACAGGCCCTGACAGATACGCAGTATTTT
NA,TRBJ1-1,NA,14,TRBV7-2,CASSLEGTVAEAFF,TGTGCCAGCAGCTTAGAGGGGACGGTGGCTGAAGCTTTCTTT
NA,TRBJ2-3,many,14,TRBV7-9,CASSLLGPSDTQYF,TGTGCCAGCAGCCTTCTCGGACCCTCCGATACGCAGTATTTT
NA,TRBJ2-1,few,14,TRBV5-5,CASSLQGGYNEQFF,TGTGCCAGCAGCTTGCAAGGGGGGTACAATGAGCAGTTCTTC
NA,TRBJ1-4,few,15,TRBV7-9,CASSLQGRMGEKLFF,TGTGCCAGCAGCCTACAGGGTCGGATGGGTGAAAAACTGTTTTTT
TRBD1,TRBJ1-5,few,15,TRBV6-2/TRBV6-3,CASSPDRVGDQPQHF,TGTGCCAGCAGCCCAGACAGGGTAGGGGATCAGCCCCAGCATTTT
TRBD1,TRBJ1-2,few,13,TRBV18,CASSPGQEGGYTF,TGTGCCAGCTCGCCGGGACAGGAAGGCGGCTACACCTTC
NA,TRBJ2-2,few,15,TRBV5-6,CASSLVPGDTGELFF,TGTGCCAGCAGCTTGGTTCCAGGGGACACCGGGGAGCTGTTTTTT
NA,TRBJ1-2,NA,13,TRBV12-3/TRBV12-4,CASSPGVIAGYTF,TGTGCCAGCAGTCCAGGGGTTATTGCTGGCTACACCTTC
NA,TRBJ1-1,NA,14,TRBV2,CASRENTGNTEAFF,TGTGCCAGCAGGGAAAATACAGGGAACACTGAAGCTTTCTTT
NA,TRBJ1-3,NA,13,TRBV6-6,CASSSGLGDTIYF,TGTGCCAGCAGTTCAGGGTTAGGAGACACCATATATTTT
NA,TRBJ1-5,many,13,TRBV6-5,CASRWTVNQPQHF,TGTGCCAGCAGGTGGACAGTTAATCAGCCCCAGCATTTT
NA,TRBJ2-7,many,16,TRBV11-2,CASSLDGQGIAYEQYF,TGTGCCAGCAGCTTAGATGGCCAGGGGATAGCCTACGAGCAGTACTTC
TRBD1,TRBJ2-7,many,14,TRBV7-9,CASSFDRAGDEQYF,TGTGCCAGCAGCTTCGACAGGGCTGGCGACGAGCAGTACTTC
TRBD1,TRBJ2-3,many,16,TRBV9,CASSVGGTVGTDTQYF,TGTGCCAGCAGCGTAGGGGGGACAGTAGGCACAGATACGCAGTATTTT
TRBD1,TRBJ1-2,many,17,TRBV27,CASSGNRGPSGIYGYTF,TGTGCCAGCAGTGGGAACAGGGGGCCTTCTGGGATTTATGGCTACACCTTC
NA,TRBJ2-7,NA,17,TRBV7-2,CASSPSSPANSVHEQYF,TGTGCCAGCAGCCCTAGCTCCCCGGCTAATTCGGTCCACGAGCAGTACTTC
TRBD1,TRBJ1-2,NA,16,TRBV20-1,CSARPPRGTGSDGYTF,TGCAGTGCTAGGCCCCCGCGCGGGACAGGGTCGGATGGCTACACCTTC
NA,TRBJ1-1,NA,14,TRBV5-1,CASSLAGRGTEAFF,TGCGCCAGCAGCTTGGCAGGGCGAGGGACTGAAGCTTTCTTT
NA,TRBJ2-2,NA,17,TRBV7-6,CASSLLGGPGNTGELFF,TGTGCCAGCAGCTTATTGGGGGGGCCCGGGAACACCGGGGAGCTGTTTTTT
NA,TRBJ2-3,many,13,TRBV6-5,CASRLDLTDTQYF,TGTGCCAGCAGGCTAGATCTAACAGATACGCAGTATTTT
NA,TRBJ2-3,many,14,TRBV24-1,CATSDFWGSDTQYF,TGTGCCACCAGTGATTTTTGGGGTAGCGATACGCAGTATTTT
NA,TRBJ2-1,NA,11,TRBV29-1,CSVVGFGEQFF,TGCAGCGTTGTAGGGTTTGGCGAGCAGTTCTTC
TRBD1,TRBJ1-2,NA,15,TRBV5-1,CASSPDRGGHYGYTF,TGCGCCAGCAGCCCGGACAGGGGAGGCCACTATGGCTACACCTTC
NA,TRBJ2-1,NA,18,TRBV6-1,CASNKLRGDPSSYNEQFF,TGTGCCAGCAACAAATTAAGGGGGGACCCTTCCTCCTACAATGAGCAGTTCTTC
NA,TRBJ2-5,many,15,TRBV4-3,CASSQEWGREETQYF,TGCGCCAGCAGCCAAGAATGGGGCAGGGAAGAGACCCAGTACTTC
NA,TRBJ1-3,few,15,TRBV7-6,CASSQSYNSGNTIYF,TGTGCCAGCAGCCAATCATACAACTCTGGAAACACCATATATTTT
NA,TRBJ2-7,NA,13,TRBV10-3,CAIRASLGYEQYF,TGTGCCATCAGGGCTTCCCTCGGCTACGAGCAGTACTTC
NA,TRBJ1-5,many,16,TRBV6-1,CASSEAEGGGNQPQHF,TGTGCCAGCAGTGAAGCGGAAGGGGGTGGCAATCAGCCCCAGCATTTT
NA,TRBJ1-6,NA,15,TRBV18,CASSPSPQGNSPLHF,TGTGCCAGCTCACCCTCCCCACAAGGGAATTCACCCCTCCACTTT
NA,TRBJ2-2,few,11,TRBV29-1,CSAADTGELFF,TGCAGCGCAGCCGACACCGGGGAGCTGTTTTTT